This entry is about one TCR beta chain. V was trimmed by 3 bases and J by 3 bases, leaving 13 bases between them. The CDR3 is 15 amino acids. CDR1 and CDR2 (germline): SGHTS, YDEGEE. This table comes from immunoSEQ multiplex PCR, and its TCRdb copy is limited to in-frame clones, with some not included. The sample includes roughly 250,000 clones, roughly 89% of them seen just once. This record comes from a study of cytomegalovirus exposure and HLA in healthy donors. On the study more broadly: The 90 to 150 validation repertoires used the same platform as the 666 first-cohort repertoires, a later analysis reported.

This chain uses TRBV5-8 with TRBJ1-5, with D uncertain. This TCR was recovered from a man between 18 and 35 years old in good health and CMV-seronegative. Input material: PBMCs. This CDR3 reads CASSSANPFNQPQHF. In DNA, the CDR3 is TGTGCCAGCAGCTCCGCTAATCCGTTCAATCAGCCCCAGCATTTT.